These T cell receptor beta chains were read from a single sample in a study of breast tumors, draining lymph nodes, adjacent tissues. TCRdb called the multiplex PCR reads again in MiXCR, with one record for every CDR3 protein. This sample has some 200,000 distinct CDR3 sequences; 31% occur once, and the top ten carry 4.3%. The source material was axillary lymph node tissue. These receptors all come from a female donor with breast cancer. Some clones in this sample may be carry-over from other donors' samples. The CDR3 runs from the conserved cysteine through the conserved F or W. D genes are given only for firm matches. Only part of the rows carry a size: once, few, many, or a class if the clone is expanded.

v_call: TRBV30
d_call: NA
j_call: TRBJ1-1
clone_size: NA
cdr3_aa: CAWKESNLGTEAFF
cdr3_nt: TGTGCCTGGAAAGAGAGCAACCTGGGCACTGAAGCTTTCTTT

v_call: TRBV7-3
d_call: TRBD2
j_call: TRBJ2-1
clone_size: many
cdr3_aa: CASSPLGGNEQFF
cdr3_nt: TGTGCCAGCAGCCCCCTGGGGGGGAATGAGCAGTTCTTC

v_call: TRBV4-2
d_call: NA
j_call: TRBJ2-7
clone_size: once
cdr3_aa: CASSQEGARYEQYF
cdr3_nt: TGTGCCAGCAGCCAAGAGGGGGCCCGCTACGAGCAGTACTTC

v_call: TRBV2
d_call: TRBD2
j_call: TRBJ2-5
clone_size: many
cdr3_aa: CASSGTSGQTQYF
cdr3_nt: TGTGCCAGCAGTGGGACTAGCGGGCAGACCCAGTACTTC

v_call: TRBV6-1
d_call: NA
j_call: TRBJ2-3
clone_size: many
cdr3_aa: CASTPGHSTDTQYF
cdr3_nt: TGTGCCAGCACCCCGGGACATAGCACAGATACGCAGTATTTT

v_call: TRBV30
d_call: NA
j_call: TRBJ1-1
clone_size: NA
cdr3_aa: CAWTGLSGADTEAFF
cdr3_nt: TGTGCCTGGACTGGATTGTCGGGGGCGGACACTGAAGCTTTCTTT

v_call: TRBV5-8
d_call: NA
j_call: TRBJ1-5
clone_size: many
cdr3_aa: CASSLGGLQPQHF
cdr3_nt: TGTGCCAGCAGCTTGGGGGGGCTTCAGCCCCAGCATTTT

v_call: TRBV9
d_call: NA
j_call: TRBJ2-3
clone_size: many
cdr3_aa: CASSVVPSTDTQYF
cdr3_nt: TGTGCCAGCAGCGTAGTCCCGAGCACAGATACGCAGTATTTT

v_call: TRBV6-1
d_call: TRBD1
j_call: TRBJ1-5
clone_size: once
cdr3_aa: CASSGVGQGGQPQHF
cdr3_nt: TGTGCCAGCAGTGGGGTGGGACAGGGGGGACAGCCCCAGCATTTT

v_call: TRBV9
d_call: TRBD1
j_call: TRBJ2-5
clone_size: many
cdr3_aa: CASSALGGTGVQETQYF
cdr3_nt: TGTGCCAGCAGCGCCTTAGGGGGGACAGGGGTCCAAGAGACCCAGTACTTC

v_call: TRBV20-1
d_call: NA
j_call: TRBJ1-5
clone_size: many
cdr3_aa: CSAYRGRLSNQPQHF
cdr3_nt: TGCAGTGCTTATAGGGGCAGGCTAAGCAATCAGCCCCAGCATTTT

v_call: TRBV7-9
d_call: TRBD1
j_call: TRBJ2-7
clone_size: many
cdr3_aa: CASSPGQGRKSNYEQYF
cdr3_nt: TGTGCCAGCAGCCCGGGACAGGGGAGAAAGAGCAACTACGAGCAGTACTTC